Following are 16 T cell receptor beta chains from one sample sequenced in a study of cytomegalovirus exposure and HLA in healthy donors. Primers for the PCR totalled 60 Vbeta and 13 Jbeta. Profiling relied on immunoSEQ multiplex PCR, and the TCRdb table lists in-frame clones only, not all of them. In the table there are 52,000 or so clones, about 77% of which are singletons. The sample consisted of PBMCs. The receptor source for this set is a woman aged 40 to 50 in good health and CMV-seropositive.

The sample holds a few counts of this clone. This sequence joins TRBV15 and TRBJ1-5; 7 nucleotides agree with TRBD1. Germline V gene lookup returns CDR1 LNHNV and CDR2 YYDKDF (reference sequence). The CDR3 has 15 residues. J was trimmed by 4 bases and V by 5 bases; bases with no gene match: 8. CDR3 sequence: CATSGVRGINQPQHF. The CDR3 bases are TGTGCCACCAGCGGTGTCAGGGGGATTAATCAGCCCCAGCATTTT.

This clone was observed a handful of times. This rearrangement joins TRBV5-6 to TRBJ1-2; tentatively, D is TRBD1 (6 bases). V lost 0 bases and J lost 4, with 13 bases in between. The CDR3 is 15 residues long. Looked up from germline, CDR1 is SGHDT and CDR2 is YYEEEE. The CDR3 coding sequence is TGTGCCAGCAGCTTGGTCGTTTCAGGGGCCTATGGCTACACCTTC. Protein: CASSLVVSGAYGYTF.

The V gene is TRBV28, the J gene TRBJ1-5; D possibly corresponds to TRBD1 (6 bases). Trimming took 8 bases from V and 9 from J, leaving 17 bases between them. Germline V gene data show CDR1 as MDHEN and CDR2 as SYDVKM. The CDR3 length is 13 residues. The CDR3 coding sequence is TGTGCCAGCCTCCCGACAGGTCCTTGGCCCCAGCATTTT. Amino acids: CASLPTGPWPQHF.

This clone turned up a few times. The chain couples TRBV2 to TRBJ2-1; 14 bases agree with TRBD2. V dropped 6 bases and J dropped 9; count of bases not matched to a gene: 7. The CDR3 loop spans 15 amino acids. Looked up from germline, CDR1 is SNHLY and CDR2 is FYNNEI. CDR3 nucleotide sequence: TGTGCCAGCAGCGAGACTAGCGGGGGGGCAAGTGAGCAGTTCTTC. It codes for CASSETSGGASEQFF.

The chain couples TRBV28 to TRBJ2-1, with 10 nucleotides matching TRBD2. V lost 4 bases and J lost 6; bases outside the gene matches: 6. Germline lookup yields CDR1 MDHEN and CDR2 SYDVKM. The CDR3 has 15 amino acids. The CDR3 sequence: CASSSPAGGLNEQFF. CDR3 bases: TGTGCCAGCAGTTCCCCAGCGGGGGGGCTCAATGAGCAGTTCTTC.

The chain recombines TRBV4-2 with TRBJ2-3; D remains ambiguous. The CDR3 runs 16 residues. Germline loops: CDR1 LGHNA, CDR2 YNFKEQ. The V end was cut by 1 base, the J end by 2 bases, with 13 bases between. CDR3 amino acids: CASSQAGGTLTDTQYF. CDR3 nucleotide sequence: TGTGCCAGCAGCCAAGCAGGTGGTACCCTCACAGATACGCAGTATTTT.

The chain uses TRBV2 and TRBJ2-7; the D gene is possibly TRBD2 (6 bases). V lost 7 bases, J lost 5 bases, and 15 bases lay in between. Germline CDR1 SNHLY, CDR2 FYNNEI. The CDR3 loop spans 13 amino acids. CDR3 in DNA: TGTGCCAGCACCCGGGCCACGGGAGACGAGCAGTACTTC. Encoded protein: CASTRATGDEQYF.

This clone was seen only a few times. CDR3 coding DNA: TGTGCCAGCAGGCTGACATCTGCAACTAATGAAAAACTGTTTTTT. It translates to CASRLTSATNEKLFF. The V gene is TRBV6-1, the J gene TRBJ1-4; D unresolved. The V end lost 6 bases, the J end lost 0 bases, and 11 bases lay between the germline ends. The germline gives CDR1 MNHNS, CDR2 SASEGT. CDR3 length equals 15 residues.

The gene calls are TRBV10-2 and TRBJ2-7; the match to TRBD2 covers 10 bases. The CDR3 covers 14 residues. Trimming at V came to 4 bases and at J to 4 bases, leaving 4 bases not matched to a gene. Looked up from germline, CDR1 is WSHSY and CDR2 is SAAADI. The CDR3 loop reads CASSASGGPYEQYF. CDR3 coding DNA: TGCGCCAGCAGTGCTAGCGGGGGACCATACGAGCAGTACTTC.

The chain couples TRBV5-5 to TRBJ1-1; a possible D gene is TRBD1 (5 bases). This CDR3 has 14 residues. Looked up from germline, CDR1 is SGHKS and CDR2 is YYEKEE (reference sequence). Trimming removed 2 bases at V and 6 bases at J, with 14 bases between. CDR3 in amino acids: CASSFGGRGAEAFF. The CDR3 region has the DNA TGTGCCAGCAGCTTTGGGGGGAGAGGGGCTGAAGCTTTCTTT.

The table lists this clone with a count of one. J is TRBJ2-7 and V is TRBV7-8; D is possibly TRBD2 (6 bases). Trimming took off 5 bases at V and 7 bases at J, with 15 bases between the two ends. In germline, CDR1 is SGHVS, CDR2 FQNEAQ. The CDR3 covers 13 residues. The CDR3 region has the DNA TGTGCCAGCAGCCGCGTCCCCCGGGGGGAGCAGTACTTC. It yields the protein CASSRVPRGEQYF.

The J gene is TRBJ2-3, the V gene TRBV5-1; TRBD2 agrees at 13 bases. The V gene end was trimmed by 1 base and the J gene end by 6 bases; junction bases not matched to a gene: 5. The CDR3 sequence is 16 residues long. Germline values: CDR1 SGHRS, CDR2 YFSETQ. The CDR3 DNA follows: TGCGCCAGCAGCTTGCCGGGACTAGCGGGGTCCGATACGCAGTATTTT. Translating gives CASSLPGLAGSDTQYF.

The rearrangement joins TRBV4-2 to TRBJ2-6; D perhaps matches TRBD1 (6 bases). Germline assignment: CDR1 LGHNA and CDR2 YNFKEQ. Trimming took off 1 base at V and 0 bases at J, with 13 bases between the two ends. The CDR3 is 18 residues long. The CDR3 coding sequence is TGTGCCAGCAGCCAAGGCTGGGACACCCCCTCTGGGGCCAACGTCCTGACTTTC. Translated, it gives CASSQGWDTPSGANVLTF.

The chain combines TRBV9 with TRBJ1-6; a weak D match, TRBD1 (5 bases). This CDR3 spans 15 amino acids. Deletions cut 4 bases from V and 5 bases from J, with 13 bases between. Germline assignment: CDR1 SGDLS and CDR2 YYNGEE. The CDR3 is CASSPRRGDNSPLHF. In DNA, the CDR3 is TGTGCCAGCAGCCCCAGGCGGGGCGATAATTCACCCCTCCACTTT.

CDR3 loop: CASSSSSGGPGETQYF. CDR3 nucleotide sequence: TGTGCCAGTAGTAGTTCCAGCGGGGGGCCGGGAGAGACCCAGTACTTC. The rearrangement links TRBV19 to TRBJ2-5, with 9 bases matching TRBD2. The CDR3 sequence is 16 residues long. CDR1 is LNHDA and CDR2 is SQIVND in the germline V gene (reference sequence). V was clipped by 4 bases and J by 4 bases; unmatched bases: 10.

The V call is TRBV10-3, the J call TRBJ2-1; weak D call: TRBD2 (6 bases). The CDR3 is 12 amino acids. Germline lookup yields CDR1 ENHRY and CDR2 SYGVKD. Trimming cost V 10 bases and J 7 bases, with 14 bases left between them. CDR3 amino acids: CATGGGLNEQFF. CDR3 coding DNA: TGTGCCACCGGGGGTGGGTTGAATGAGCAGTTCTTC.